The 11 T cell receptor beta chains in this list originate from one sample, sequenced in a study of T cells in Graves' hyperthyroidism and ophthalmopathy. Researchers amplified the TCR beta CDR3 regions from RNA transcripts. HTBI primers were employed in a first-round RT-PCR of the TCR CDR3. TCRdb re-called the multiplex PCR reads with MiXCR, one entry per CDR3 protein. The profile shows 300,000 to 450,000 distinct CDR3 sequences, about 18% of them singletons. Source material: blood. The source of these receptors is a man younger than 30 with Graves' ophthalmopathy.

This clonotype was observed many times. The CDR3 DNA is TGTGCCAGCATGGGACTAGCGGGGGGGCTGATTTTGGATGAGCAGTTCTTC. Amino acids: CASMGLAGGLILDEQFF. The chain uses TRBV27 and TRBJ2-1; 16 bases are shared with TRBD2. V lost 7 bases and J lost 8; bases outside the gene matches: 11. This CDR3 comprises 17 residues. Germline-derived CDR1 and CDR2 are MNHEY and SMNVEV (reference sequence).

The count of this clonotype is one. The chain has TRBV20-1 and TRBJ2-7; a possible D gene is TRBD1 (6 bases). Germline CDR1 DFQATT, CDR2 SNEGSKA (reference sequence). There are 14 residues in the CDR3. Trimming left V 5 bases short and J 2 bases short, with 16 bases between. CDR3 sequence: CSAPDSAWAYEQYF. The CDR3 nucleotides are TGCAGTGCTCCGGACAGTGCTTGGGCCTACGAGCAGTACTTC.

The genes are TRBV7-6 and TRBJ2-2; 7 bases align to TRBD2. Trimming took 5 bases from V and 0 from J; bases not matched to a gene: 9. Germline CDR1 and CDR2: SGHVS and FNYEAQ. The CDR3 extends over 17 amino acids. The CDR3 region has the DNA TGTGCCAGCAGCCCCCGGAGCGGGGCCACGAACACCGGGGAGCTGTTTTTT. It encodes CASSPRSGATNTGELFF.

The rearrangement links TRBV28 to TRBJ2-2; a possible D gene is TRBD2 (6 bases). This CDR3 contains 16 residues. Trimming took 5 bases from V and 4 from J, leaving 17 bases between them. Per germline, CDR1 MDHEN and CDR2 SYDVKM. CDR3 DNA: TGTGCCAGCAGTGTTGAGGGCGGGGCGACCACCGGGGAGCTGTTTTTT. It encodes CASSVEGGATTGELFF.

This clonotype was found a few times. This chain links TRBV11-2 with TRBJ2-1, with TRBD2 identical over 9 bases. The trim removed 1 base at V and 9 bases at J, leaving 10 bases unmatched. The CDR3 is made up of 16 amino acids. CDR1 and CDR2 (germline): SGHAT, FQNNGV. The CDR3 region has the DNA TGTGCCAGCAGCTTAGTCCCGAGCGGGGGGCGGGGTGAGCAGTTCTTC. The encoded protein is CASSLVPSGGRGEQFF. The full variable domain, completed using reference TRBV11-2 and TRBJ2-1, is EAGVAQSPRYKIIEKRQSVAFWCNPISGHATLYWYQQILGQGPKLLIQFQNNGVVDDSQLPKDRFSAERLKGVDSTLKIQPAKLEDSAVYLCASSLVPSGGRGEQFFGPGTRLTVL.

This clonotype has just a few counts. The V and J genes are TRBV5-1 and TRBJ1-4; tentatively, D is TRBD1 (5 bases). Trimming shortened V by 2 bases and J by 0 bases, and 11 bases separated the two germline ends. Per germline, CDR1 SGHRS and CDR2 YFSETQ. This CDR3 region has 16 residues. DNA for the CDR3: TGCGCCAGCAGCTTCGCGGCGGGGGCAACTAATGAAAAACTGTTTTTT. The encoded protein is CASSFAAGATNEKLFF.

This clonotype was counted many times. This chain uses TRBV18 with TRBJ1-2; TRBD1 aligns across 8 bases. Germline trimming cut 2 bases from V and 8 bases from J; bases unmatched to any gene: 7. Germline CDR1 and CDR2: KGHSH and LQKENI. This CDR3 comprises 14 residues. CDR3 residues: CASSPYGTGGGYTF. The CDR3 DNA reads as TGTGCCAGCTCACCATACGGGACAGGTGGAGGCTACACCTTC.

This clonotype was recorded many times. The chain combines TRBV12-3 or TRBV12-4 with TRBJ1-2, with D tentatively TRBD1 (6 bases). The CDR3 consists of 13 residues. With 6 bases removed from V and 8 bases from J, the gap between germline ends came to 16 bases. CDR3 region: CASSPSGRGGYTF. As DNA, the CDR3 is TGTGCCAGCAGCCCCTCGGGGAGGGGGGGCTACACCTTC.

V usage is TRBV5-6 and J usage is TRBJ2-7; maybe TRBD1 (5 bases). V was clipped by 1 base and J by 0 bases, with 11 bases between them. CDR1 is SGHDT and CDR2 is YYEEEE in the germline V gene. This CDR3 spans 15 amino acids. As DNA, the CDR3 is TGTGCCAGCAGCTTGAACAGGATGAGCTCCTACGAGCAGTACTTC. Its protein product is CASSLNRMSSYEQYF.

This clonotype was seen repeatedly, ten times or more. The V call is TRBV5-1, the J call TRBJ1-1; the D gene is possibly TRBD1 (5 bases). V lost 2 bases and J lost 4, with 9 bases in between. The CDR3 has 13 amino acids. CDR1 is SGHRS and CDR2 is YFSETQ in the germline V gene. The CDR3 nucleotides read TGCGCCAGCAGCTTTGGGGGGTTCACTGAAGCTTTCTTT. The encoded protein is CASSFGGFTEAFF. The full variable domain, completed using reference TRBV5-1 and TRBJ1-1, is KAGVTQTPRYLIKTRGQQVTLSCSPISGHRSVSWYQQTPGQGLQFLFEYFSETQRNKGNFPGRFSGRQFSNSRSEMNVSTLELGDSALYLCASSFGGFTEAFFGQGTRLTVV.

The chain uses TRBV5-1 and TRBJ2-3, with D maybe TRBD1 (6 bases). From germline, CDR1 is SGHRS and CDR2 YFSETQ. V lost 2 bases and J lost 8, with 12 bases in between. The CDR3 totals 13 residues. The CDR3 DNA is TGCGCCAGCAGCTTCTCAGGGGTCCCTACGCAGTATTTT. Residues: CASSFSGVPTQYF.